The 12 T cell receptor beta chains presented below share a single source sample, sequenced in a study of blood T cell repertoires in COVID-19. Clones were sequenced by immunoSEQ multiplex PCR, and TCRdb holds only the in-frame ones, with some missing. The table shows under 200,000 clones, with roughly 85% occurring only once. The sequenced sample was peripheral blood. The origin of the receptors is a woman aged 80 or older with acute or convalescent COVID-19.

The CDR3 DNA sequence: TGTGCCAGCAGCCCCCTAGCGCCCTCCTACAATGAGCAGTTCTTC. This gives the protein CASSPLAPSYNEQFF. This chain links TRBV6-5 with TRBJ2-1; D perhaps matches TRBD2 (6 bases). Germline-derived CDR1 and CDR2 are MNHEY and SVGAGI. The CDR3 is made up of 15 amino acids. The V and J ends lost 6 bases and 0 bases respectively, with 12 bases between them.

For the CDR3, the DNA is TGCGCCAGCACCGTGGGAGGGCAGGTAGATACGCAGTATTTT. This encodes CASTVGGQVDTQYF. V is TRBV5-1 and J is TRBJ2-3; 7 nucleotides line up with TRBD2. CDR3 size: 14 residues. V was pared by 6 bases and J by 5 bases, with 9 bases of the junction left unmatched. Germline values: CDR1 SGHRS, CDR2 YFSETQ.

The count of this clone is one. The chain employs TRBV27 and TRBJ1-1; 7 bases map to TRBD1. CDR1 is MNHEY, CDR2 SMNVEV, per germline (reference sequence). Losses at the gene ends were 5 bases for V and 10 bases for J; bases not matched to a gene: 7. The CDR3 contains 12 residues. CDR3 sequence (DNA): TGTGCCAGCAGTGCAAGACAGGGTGGAGCTTTCTTT. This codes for CASSARQGGAFF.

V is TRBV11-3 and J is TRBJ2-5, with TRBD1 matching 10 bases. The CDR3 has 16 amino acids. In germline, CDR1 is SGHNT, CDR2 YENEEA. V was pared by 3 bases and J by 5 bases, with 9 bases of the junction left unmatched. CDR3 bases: TGTGCCAGCAGCTTCGGGGACAGGGGATCGGGGGAGACCCAGTACTTC. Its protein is CASSFGDRGSGETQYF. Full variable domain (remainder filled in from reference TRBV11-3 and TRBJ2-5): EAGVVQSPRYKIIEKKQPVAFWCNPISGHNTLYWYLQNLGQGPELLIRYENEEAVDDSQLPKDRFSAERLKGVDSTLKIQPAELGDSAVYLCASSFGDRGSGETQYFGPGTRLLVL.

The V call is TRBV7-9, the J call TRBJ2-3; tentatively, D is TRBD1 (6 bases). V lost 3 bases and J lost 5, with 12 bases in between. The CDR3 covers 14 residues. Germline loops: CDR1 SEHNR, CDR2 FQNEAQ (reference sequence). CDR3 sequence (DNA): TGTGCCAGCAGCTTGGGTGCAGGGGAAGATACGCAGTATTTT. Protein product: CASSLGAGEDTQYF.

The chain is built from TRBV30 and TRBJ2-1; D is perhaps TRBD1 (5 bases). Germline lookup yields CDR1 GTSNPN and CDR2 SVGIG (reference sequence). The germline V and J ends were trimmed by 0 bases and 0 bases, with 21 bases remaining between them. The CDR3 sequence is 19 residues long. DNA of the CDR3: TGTGCCTGGAGTGTACGGGCAGGGTCTTGGTTAAGCTCCTACAATGAGCAGTTCTTC. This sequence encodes CAWSVRAGSWLSSYNEQFF.

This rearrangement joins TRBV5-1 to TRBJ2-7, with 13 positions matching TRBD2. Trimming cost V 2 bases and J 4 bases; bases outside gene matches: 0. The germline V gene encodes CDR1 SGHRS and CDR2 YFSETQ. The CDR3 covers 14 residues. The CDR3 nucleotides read TGCGCCAGCAGCTTACTAGCGGGAGGGTACGAGCAGTACTTC. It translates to CASSLLAGGYEQYF.

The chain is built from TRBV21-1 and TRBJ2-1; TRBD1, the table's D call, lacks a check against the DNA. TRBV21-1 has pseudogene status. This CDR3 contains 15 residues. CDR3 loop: CASSNRDRGPTEQFF. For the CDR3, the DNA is TGTGCCAGCAGCAACCGGGACAGGGGGCCTACTGAGCAGTTCTTC.

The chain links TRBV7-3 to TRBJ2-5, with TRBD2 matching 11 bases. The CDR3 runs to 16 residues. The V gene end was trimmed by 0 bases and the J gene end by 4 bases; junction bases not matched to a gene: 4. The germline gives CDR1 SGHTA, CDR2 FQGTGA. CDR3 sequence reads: CASSLTLAGGRETQYF. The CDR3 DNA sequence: TGTGCCAGCAGCTTAACTCTAGCGGGAGGTCGAGAGACCCAGTACTTC.

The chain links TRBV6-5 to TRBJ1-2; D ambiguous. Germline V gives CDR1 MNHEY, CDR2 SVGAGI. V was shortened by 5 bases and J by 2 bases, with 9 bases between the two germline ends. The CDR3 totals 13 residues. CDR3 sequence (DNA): TGTGCCAGCAGTAATACAGTAAACTATGGCTACACCTTC. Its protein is CASSNTVNYGYTF.

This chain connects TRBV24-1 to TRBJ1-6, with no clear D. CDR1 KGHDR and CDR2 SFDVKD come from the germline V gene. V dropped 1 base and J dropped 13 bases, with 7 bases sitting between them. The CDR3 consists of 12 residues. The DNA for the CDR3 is TGTGCCACCAGTGATTTAGGGAGTCCCCTCCACTTT. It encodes CATSDLGSPLHF.

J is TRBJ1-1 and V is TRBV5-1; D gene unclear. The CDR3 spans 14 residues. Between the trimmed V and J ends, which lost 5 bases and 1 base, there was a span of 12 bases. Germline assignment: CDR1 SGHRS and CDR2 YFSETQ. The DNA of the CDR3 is TGCGCCAGCAGTCCGAGTAGTGGGAACACTGAAGCTTTCTTT. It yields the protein CASSPSSGNTEAFF. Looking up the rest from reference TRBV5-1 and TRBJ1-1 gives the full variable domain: KAGVTQTPRYLIKTRGQQVTLSCSPISGHRSVSWYQQTPGQGLQFLFEYFSETQRNKGNFPGRFSGRQFSNSRSEMNVSTLELGDSALYLCASSPSSGNTEAFFGQGTRLTVV.